This T cell receptor (beta chain) was found in a study of cytomegalovirus exposure and HLA in healthy donors. The PCR was carried out with 60 Vbeta primers and 13 Jbeta primers. TCRdb's table, derived via immunoSEQ multiplex PCR, lists solely in-frame clones and lacks some. Of some 190,000 clones in the sample, over 60% are singletons; the top ten hold more than 4.5%. The CDR3 contains 13 residues. V lost 3 bases and J 7 bases, leaving 12 bases between the germline ends. Germline CDR1 reads MNHEY; CDR2 reads SMNVEV (reference sequence). Sequencing used PBMCs. The TCR was taken from a young man in good health and CMV-seropositive. The chain uses TRBV27 and TRBJ1-1; D ambiguous. CDR3 in amino acids: CASSFRSGGEAFF. DNA of the CDR3: TGTGCCAGCAGTTTTAGGTCCGGAGGTGAAGCTTTCTTT.